These 7 T cell receptor beta chains were all obtained from the same sample, sequenced in a study of OX40 agonist ivuxolimab in advanced cancers. Some clones are missing from TCRdb's copy, which holds only in-frame ones; the method was immunoSEQ multiplex PCR. This table has 20,000 to 25,000 clones, 86% appearing once. The sequenced sample was CD4+ or CD8+ T cells sorted from blood, obtained in a trial of the OX40 agonist ivuxolimab. The receptors were sampled from an adult with an advanced solid tumor such as melanoma, head and neck, liver or kidney cancer.

The genes are TRBV25-1 and TRBJ1-1; D gene uncertain. From germline, CDR1 is MGHDK and CDR2 SYGVNS. V lost 6 bases, J lost 4 bases, and 12 bases lay in between. The CDR3 loop spans 13 amino acids. CDR3 in DNA: TGTGCCAGCAGCCAATTCCAGGCCACTGAAGCTTTCTTT. Protein product: CASSQFQATEAFF.

DNA of the CDR3: TGTGCCAGCAGTTGGGGGGGTGAGACATTGGGCACTGAAGCTTTCTTT. Its translation: CASSWGGETLGTEAFF. The J gene is TRBJ1-1, the V gene TRBV27; weak D call: TRBD1 (5 bases). The CDR3 sequence is 16 residues long. Germline values: CDR1 MNHEY, CDR2 SMNVEV (reference sequence). V was cut by 4 bases and J by 4 bases, with 19 bases left in between.

This rearrangement joins TRBV15 to TRBJ2-3, with D possibly TRBD1 on 7 matching bases. This CDR3 spans 15 amino acids. Germline V gene lookup returns CDR1 LNHNV and CDR2 YYDKDF (reference sequence). The V end lost 4 bases, the J end lost 0 bases, and 11 bases lay between the germline ends. For the CDR3, the DNA is TGTGCCACCAGCATACAGGGGAGGAGCACAGATACGCAGTATTTT. It specifies CATSIQGRSTDTQYF.

The chain carries TRBV7-9 and TRBJ2-7; D perhaps matches TRBD1 (5 bases). The germline V gene has CDR1 SEHNR and CDR2 FQNEAQ (reference sequence). Between the trimmed V and J ends, which lost 5 bases and 0 bases, there was a span of 17 bases. The CDR3 length is 16 residues. As DNA, the CDR3 is TGTGCCAGCAGCACTTCGAGTGGGGCAAGCTCCTACGAGCAGTACTTC. Translated: CASSTSSGASSYEQYF.

This clone is medium-sized (0.01 to 0.1%). This chain uses TRBV16 with TRBJ1-5; D gene ambiguous. Germline loops: CDR1 KGHSY, CDR2 FQNENV. The V and J ends lost 4 bases and 5 bases respectively, with 18 bases between them. CDR3 size: 16 residues. For the CDR3, the DNA is TGTGCCAGCAGCCTAAGAACCGGTGGCAGAGATCAGCCCCAGCATTTT. It is translated as CASSLRTGGRDQPQHF.

The J gene is TRBJ1-4, the V gene TRBV28; no clear D. Trimming pared 3 bases from V and 5 bases from J, leaving 13 bases between. This CDR3 is built from 15 residues. Germline V CDR1 and CDR2: MDHEN, SYDVKM. The DNA of the CDR3 is TGTGCCAGCAGTTTTTCGGGGAACCCCAATGAAAAACTGTTTTTT. Amino acids: CASSFSGNPNEKLFF.

In DNA, the CDR3 is TGTGCCAGCAGCCTATTATGGGGCACAGGGGCGAACACTGAAGCTTTCTTT. Translating it yields CASSLLWGTGANTEAFF. The V gene is TRBV7-9, the J gene TRBJ1-1; 7 bases are shared with TRBD1. The germline V gene encodes CDR1 SEHNR and CDR2 FQNEAQ (reference sequence). The CDR3 length is 17 residues. V lost 5 bases, J lost 1 base, and 13 bases stayed unmatched.